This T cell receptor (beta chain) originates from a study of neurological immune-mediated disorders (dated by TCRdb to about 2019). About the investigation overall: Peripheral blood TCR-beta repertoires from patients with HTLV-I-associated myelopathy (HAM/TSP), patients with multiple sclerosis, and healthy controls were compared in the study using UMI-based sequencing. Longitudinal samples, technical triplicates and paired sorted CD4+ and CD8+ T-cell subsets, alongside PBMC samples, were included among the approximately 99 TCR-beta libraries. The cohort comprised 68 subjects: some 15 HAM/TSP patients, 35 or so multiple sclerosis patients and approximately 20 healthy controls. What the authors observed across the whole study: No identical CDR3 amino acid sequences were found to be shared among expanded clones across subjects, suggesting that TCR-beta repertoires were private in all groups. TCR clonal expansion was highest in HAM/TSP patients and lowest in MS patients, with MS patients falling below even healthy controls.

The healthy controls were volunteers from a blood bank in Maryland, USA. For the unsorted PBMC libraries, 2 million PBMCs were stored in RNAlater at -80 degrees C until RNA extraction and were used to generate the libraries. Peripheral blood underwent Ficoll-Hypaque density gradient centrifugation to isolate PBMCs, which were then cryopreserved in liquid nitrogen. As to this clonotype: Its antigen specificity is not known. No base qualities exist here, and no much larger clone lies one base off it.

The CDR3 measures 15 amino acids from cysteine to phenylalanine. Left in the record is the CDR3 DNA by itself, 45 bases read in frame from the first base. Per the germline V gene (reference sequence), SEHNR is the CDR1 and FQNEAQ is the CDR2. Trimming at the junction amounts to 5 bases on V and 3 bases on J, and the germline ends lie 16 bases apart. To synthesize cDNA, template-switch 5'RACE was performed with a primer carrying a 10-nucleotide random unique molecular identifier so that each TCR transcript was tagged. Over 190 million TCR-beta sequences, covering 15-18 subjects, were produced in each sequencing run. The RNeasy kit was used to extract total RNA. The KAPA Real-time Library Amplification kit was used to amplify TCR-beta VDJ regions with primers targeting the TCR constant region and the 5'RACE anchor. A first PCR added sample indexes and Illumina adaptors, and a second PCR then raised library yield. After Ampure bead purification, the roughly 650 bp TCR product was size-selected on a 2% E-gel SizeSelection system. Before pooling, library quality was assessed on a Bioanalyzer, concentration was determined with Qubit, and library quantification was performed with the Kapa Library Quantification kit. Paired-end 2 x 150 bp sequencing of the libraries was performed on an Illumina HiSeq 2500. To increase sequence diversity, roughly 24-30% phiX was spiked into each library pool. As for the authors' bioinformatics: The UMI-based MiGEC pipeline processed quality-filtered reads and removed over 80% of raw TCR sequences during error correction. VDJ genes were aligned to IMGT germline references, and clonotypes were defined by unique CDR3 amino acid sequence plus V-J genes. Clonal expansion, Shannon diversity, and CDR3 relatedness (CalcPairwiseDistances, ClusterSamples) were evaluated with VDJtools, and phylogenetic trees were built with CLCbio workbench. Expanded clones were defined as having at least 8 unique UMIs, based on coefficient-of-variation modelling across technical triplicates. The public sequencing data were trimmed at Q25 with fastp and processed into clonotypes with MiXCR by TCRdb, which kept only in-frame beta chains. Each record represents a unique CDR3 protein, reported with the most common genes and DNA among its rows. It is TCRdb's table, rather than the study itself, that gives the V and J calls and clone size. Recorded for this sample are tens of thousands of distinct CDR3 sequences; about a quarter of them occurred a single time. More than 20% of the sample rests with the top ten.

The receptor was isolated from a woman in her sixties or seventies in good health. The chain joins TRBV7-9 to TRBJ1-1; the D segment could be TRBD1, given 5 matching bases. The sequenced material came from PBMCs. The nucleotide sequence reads TGTGCCAGCAGCCCGATGGGGGTTTGGGACACTGAAGCTTTCTTT. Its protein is CASSPMGVWDTEAFF.